The entry below describes one T cell receptor (beta chain). This sample stems from a study of cytomegalovirus exposure and HLA in healthy donors. The assay was immunoSEQ multiplex PCR, and TCRdb's table has in-frame clones only and misses some. The repertoire holds about 130,000 clones, with more than 70% as singletons. Germline assignment: CDR1 SGHNT and CDR2 YENEEA. This CDR3 region has 14 residues. V was cut by 5 bases and J by 6 bases, with 13 bases left in between. This TCR derives from a man younger than 40 in good health and CMV-seronegative. The chain links TRBV11-3 to TRBJ2-2; no clear D gene. The sequenced sample consisted of PBMCs. CDR3 sequence reads: CASSPRDSSGELFF. The CDR3 DNA sequence: TGTGCCAGCAGCCCGCGTGATAGCTCCGGGGAGCTGTTTTTT.